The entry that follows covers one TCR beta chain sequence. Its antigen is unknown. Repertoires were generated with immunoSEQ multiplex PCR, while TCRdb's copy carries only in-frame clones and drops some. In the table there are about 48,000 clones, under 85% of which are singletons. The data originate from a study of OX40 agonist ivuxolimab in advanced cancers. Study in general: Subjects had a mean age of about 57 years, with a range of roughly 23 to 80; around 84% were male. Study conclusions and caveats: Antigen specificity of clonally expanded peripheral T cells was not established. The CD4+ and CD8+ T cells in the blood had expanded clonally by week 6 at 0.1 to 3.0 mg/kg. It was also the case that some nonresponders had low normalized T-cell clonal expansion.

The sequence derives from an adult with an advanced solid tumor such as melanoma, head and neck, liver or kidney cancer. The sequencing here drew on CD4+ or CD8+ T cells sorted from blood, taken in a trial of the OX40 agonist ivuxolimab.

CDR3 DNA: TGCGCCAGCAGCTTGGTTGGGACCTACGAGCAGTACTTC. Protein sequence: CASSLVGTYEQYF. The gene calls are TRBV5-1 and TRBJ2-7; D is unresolved. The CDR3 spans 13 residues. CDR1 and CDR2 (germline): SGHRS, YFSETQ. Trimming left V 0 bases short and J 2 bases short, with 6 bases between.